A selection of T cell receptor beta chains follows, all from one sample in a study of radiotherapy plus CTLA-4 blockade in lung cancer. TCRdb's copy holds only in-frame clones and misses some; the assay was immunoSEQ multiplex PCR. The sample contains over 100,000 clones, around 84% of which appear only once. The specimen was peripheral blood, collected from a patient treated with radiotherapy plus ipilimumab. These receptors originate from a human donor with non-small cell lung cancer that progressed on radiotherapy plus ipilimumab. Some clones in this sample may be carry-over from other donors' samples. The CDR3 runs from the conserved cysteine through the conserved F or W. The order of the fields is V gene, J gene, CDR3 protein.

TRBV7-9	TRBJ2-5	CASSPRETQYF
TRBV7-6	TRBJ1-6	CASRRNLGGTGNSPLHF
TRBV7-7	TRBJ2-7	CASGSGTFYEQYF
TRBV11-2	TRBJ2-3	CASSSLWGAADTQYF
TRBV30	TRBJ1-1	CAWSLDSTSPEAFF
TRBV25-1	TRBJ1-2	CASSAPGAHAVGYTF
TRBV29-1	TRBJ2-1	CSVDRGRRDEQFF
TRBV4-3	TRBJ2-7	CASSQMTGPYEQYF
TRBV5-5	TRBJ2-3	CASSLWDRGTLDTQYF
TRBV7-3	TRBJ2-7	CASSLMDGEGYEQYF
TRBV5-1	TRBJ2-7	CASSSGGYEQYF
TRBV5-1	TRBJ2-3	CASSLNLAASSISTDTQYF
TRBV7-3	TRBJ2-3	CASSLMGLSDTQYF
TRBV2	TRBJ1-6	CASSGQGTLNSPLHF
TRBV27	TRBJ2-7	CASSLMGREYF
TRBV5-1	TRBJ2-6	CASSLGALGTNVLTF
TRBV5-5	TRBJ2-1	CASSWTPGGLSYNEQFF
TRBV5-7	TRBJ1-2	CASSLDSGVLGPPDYGYTF
TRBV29-1	TRBJ1-1	CSGEGGGLNTEAFF
TRBV9	TRBJ2-3	CASSGWDRGFSDTQYF
TRBV2	TRBJ1-1	CASSDALPMTEAFF
TRBV5-1	TRBJ1-5	CASSLGREGQPQHF
TRBV5-1	TRBJ2-7	CASSEGQAEGEYF
TRBV2	TRBJ1-4	CASSAQGTNEKLFF
TRBV20-1	TRBJ1-2	CSARRDPGYTF
TRBV13	TRBJ1-6	CASSSRQGTYNSPLHF
TRBV7-8	TRBJ1-5	CASTRQGVNQPQHF
TRBV20-1	TRBJ1-1	CSARSYTEAFF
TRBV15	TRBJ1-1	CATSLDPNTEAFF
TRBV5-1	TRBJ1-1	CASSLVHRDTEAFF
TRBV2	TRBJ1-4	CASSEQGFGKLFF
TRBV5-8	TRBJ2-5	CASSAGQGKTQYF
TRBV2	TRBJ1-5	CASRGGTEYSNQPQHF
TRBV6-6	TRBJ1-6	CASSYSRSSYNSPLHF
TRBV18	TRBJ2-2	CASSQTQLYGGELFF